This T cell receptor beta chain came from a study of cytomegalovirus exposure and HLA in healthy donors. The CDR3 runs to 14 residues. The V gene lost 4 bases and the J gene lost 6 bases, with 15 bases spanning the gap. Germline CDR1 reads LNHNV; CDR2 reads YYDKDF (reference sequence). Vbeta (60) and Jbeta (13) primers were used in the PCR. The method was immunoSEQ multiplex PCR; TCRdb's version includes in-frame clones alone and lacks a portion of them. The repertoire table contains approximately 100,000 clones. The chain couples TRBV15 to TRBJ1-2; D call uncertain. Sample: PBMCs. The receptor was isolated from a man aged 45-65 years in good health and CMV-seropositive. In DNA form, the CDR3 reads TGTGCCACCAGCACCTCACCGTTGTCGGATGGCTACACCTTC. Encoded protein: CATSTSPLSDGYTF.